These T cell receptor beta chains were read from a single sample in a study of T cells in Graves' hyperthyroidism and ophthalmopathy. TCRdb redid the calling of the multiplex PCR reads with MiXCR, one entry per CDR3 protein. The table shows 690,000 or so distinct CDR3 sequences, with around a sixth occurring only once. Sequenced sample: blood. Receptor source: a woman aged 50 to 65 with Graves' hyperthyroidism that later progressed to Graves' ophthalmopathy. Both conserved end residues are part of each CDR3. Fields, in order: clone size, V gene, D gene, J gene, CDR3 protein, CDR3 DNA. A D gene is named only where the DNA matches it firmly. Not every row has a clone size; where given, it reads once, few, many or a size class.

clone size: NA; V gene: TRBV9; D gene: NA; J gene: TRBJ2-7; CDR3 protein: CASSKGEGAVTYEQYF; CDR3 DNA: TGTGCCAGCAGCAAGGGGGAGGGGGCGGTAACCTACGAGCAGTACTTC
clone size: NA; V gene: TRBV3-1; D gene: TRBD1; J gene: TRBJ1-2; CDR3 protein: CASSQVQGLRYTF; CDR3 DNA: TGTGCCAGCAGCCAAGTACAGGGGCTCCGCTACACCTTC
clone size: many; V gene: TRBV12-3/TRBV12-4; D gene: NA; J gene: TRBJ2-3; CDR3 protein: CASNLLVAAGTDTQYF; CDR3 DNA: TGTGCCAGCAACCTCTTAGTAGCGGCTGGCACAGATACGCAGTATTTT
clone size: NA; V gene: TRBV12-3/TRBV12-4; D gene: NA; J gene: TRBJ2-4; CDR3 protein: CASSLAAGGGIQYF; CDR3 DNA: TGTGCCAGCAGTTTAGCGGCAGGGGGGGGCATTCAGTACTTC
clone size: NA; V gene: TRBV24-1; D gene: NA; J gene: TRBJ1-5; CDR3 protein: CATAAGVSNQPQHF; CDR3 DNA: TGTGCCACCGCCGCGGGGGTTAGCAATCAGCCCCAGCATTTT
clone size: NA; V gene: TRBV19; D gene: TRBD1; J gene: TRBJ1-1; CDR3 protein: CASTTPDRAEGTEAFF; CDR3 DNA: TGTGCCAGTACCACGCCCGACAGGGCGGAGGGCACTGAAGCTTTCTTT
clone size: few; V gene: TRBV3-1; D gene: TRBD1; J gene: TRBJ1-6; CDR3 protein: CASSKRPGQPDNSPLHF; CDR3 DNA: TGTGCCAGCAGCAAAAGACCGGGACAGCCGGATAATTCACCCCTCCACTTT
clone size: few; V gene: TRBV7-8; D gene: NA; J gene: TRBJ2-7; CDR3 protein: CASSFPAYEQYF; CDR3 DNA: TGTGCCAGCAGCTTTCCCGCCTACGAGCAGTACTTC
clone size: many; V gene: TRBV11-1; D gene: NA; J gene: TRBJ2-5; CDR3 protein: CASSLRGTEETQYF; CDR3 DNA: TGTGCCAGCAGCTTAAGAGGGACCGAAGAGACCCAGTACTTC
clone size: NA; V gene: TRBV11-2; D gene: NA; J gene: TRBJ1-2; CDR3 protein: CASSLSLREANYGYTF; CDR3 DNA: TGTGCCAGCAGCTTAAGTCTCCGGGAAGCTAACTATGGCTACACCTTC
clone size: few; V gene: TRBV7-2; D gene: NA; J gene: TRBJ2-7; CDR3 protein: CASSQRGGADYEQYF; CDR3 DNA: TGTGCCAGCAGCCAAAGGGGGGGGGCCGACTACGAGCAGTACTTC
clone size: NA; V gene: TRBV12-3/TRBV12-4; D gene: NA; J gene: TRBJ1-6; CDR3 protein: CASSSPGDNSPLHF; CDR3 DNA: TGTGCCAGCAGTTCCCCAGGCGATAATTCACCCCTCCACTTT
clone size: many; V gene: TRBV11-3; D gene: TRBD2; J gene: TRBJ2-3; CDR3 protein: CASSTTSGTQYF; CDR3 DNA: TGTGCCAGCAGCACGACTAGCGGAACGCAGTATTTT
clone size: many; V gene: TRBV5-5; D gene: NA; J gene: TRBJ2-7; CDR3 protein: CASSFFRASYEQYF; CDR3 DNA: TGTGCCAGCAGCTTCTTCAGGGCCTCCTACGAGCAGTACTTC
clone size: NA; V gene: TRBV5-1; D gene: TRBD1; J gene: TRBJ1-2; CDR3 protein: CASSFTGQGAYGYTF; CDR3 DNA: TGCGCCAGCAGCTTCACCGGACAGGGGGCATATGGCTACACCTTC
clone size: NA; V gene: TRBV3-1; D gene: NA; J gene: TRBJ1-2; CDR3 protein: CASSQEASGYTF; CDR3 DNA: TGTGCCAGCAGCCAAGAGGCGTCTGGCTACACCTTC
clone size: few; V gene: TRBV7-3; D gene: TRBD1; J gene: TRBJ2-3; CDR3 protein: CASSSRGQGTDTQYF; CDR3 DNA: TGTGCCAGCAGCTCAAGGGGACAGGGCACAGATACGCAGTATTTT
clone size: many; V gene: TRBV3-1; D gene: NA; J gene: TRBJ2-5; CDR3 protein: CASSQSRETQYF; CDR3 DNA: TGTGCCAGCAGCCAATCCCGGGAGACCCAGTACTTC
clone size: NA; V gene: TRBV4-3; D gene: NA; J gene: TRBJ1-1; CDR3 protein: CASSHSTANTEAFF; CDR3 DNA: TGCGCCAGCAGCCATAGTACAGCGAACACTGAAGCTTTCTTT
clone size: many; V gene: TRBV6-1; D gene: NA; J gene: TRBJ2-1; CDR3 protein: CAAADSTYNEQFF; CDR3 DNA: TGTGCCGCCGCGGACAGCACCTACAATGAGCAGTTCTTC
clone size: NA; V gene: TRBV5-1; D gene: NA; J gene: TRBJ1-1; CDR3 protein: CASSLVVYGMNTEALF; CDR3 DNA: TGCGCCAGCAGCTTAGTCGTATACGGGATGAACACTGAGGCTCTCTTT
clone size: few; V gene: TRBV29-1; D gene: NA; J gene: TRBJ1-5; CDR3 protein: CSVMTGPNQPQHF; CDR3 DNA: TGCAGCGTTATGACAGGTCCCAATCAGCCCCAGCATTTT
clone size: once; V gene: TRBV20-1; D gene: NA; J gene: TRBJ1-6; CDR3 protein: CSAPRQDYNSPLHF; CDR3 DNA: TGCAGTGCTCCCCGACAGGATTATAATTCACCCCTCCACTTT
clone size: many; V gene: TRBV12-3/TRBV12-4; D gene: TRBD2; J gene: TRBJ2-3; CDR3 protein: CASSPSGGVTDTQYF; CDR3 DNA: TGTGCCAGCAGTCCTAGCGGGGGGGTCACAGATACGCAGTATTTT
clone size: NA; V gene: TRBV20-1; D gene: NA; J gene: TRBJ1-6; CDR3 protein: CSARFPGDTRISSPLHF; CDR3 DNA: TGCAGTGCTAGATTCCCGGGGGACACCCGAATTAGTTCACCCCTCCACTTT
clone size: NA; V gene: TRBV6-2/TRBV6-3; D gene: NA; J gene: TRBJ2-1; CDR3 protein: CASRDIVVGDQFF; CDR3 DNA: TGTGCCAGCAGGGACATAGTCGTGGGTGATCAGTTCTTC
clone size: few; V gene: TRBV7-8; D gene: NA; J gene: TRBJ2-7; CDR3 protein: CASSTFTGSEQYF; CDR3 DNA: TGTGCCAGCAGCACCTTTACAGGGAGTGAGCAGTACTTC
clone size: many; V gene: TRBV6-1; D gene: TRBD1; J gene: TRBJ1-3; CDR3 protein: CASSSTGGSGNTIYF; CDR3 DNA: TGTGCCAGCAGTTCAACAGGGGGATCTGGAAACACCATATATTTT
clone size: many; V gene: TRBV5-1; D gene: TRBD1; J gene: TRBJ2-5; CDR3 protein: CASSLGTGAQETQYF; CDR3 DNA: TGCGCCAGCAGCTTGGGAACAGGGGCGCAAGAGACCCAGTACTTC
clone size: few; V gene: TRBV7-3; D gene: TRBD1; J gene: TRBJ1-2; CDR3 protein: CASSLRAGGAAGYTF; CDR3 DNA: TGTGCCAGCAGCTTAAGGGCAGGGGGGGCTGCTGGCTACACCTTC
clone size: few; V gene: TRBV7-2; D gene: NA; J gene: TRBJ2-2; CDR3 protein: CASTERPPNTGELFF; CDR3 DNA: TGTGCCAGCACCGAACGCCCGCCGAACACCGGGGAGCTGTTTTTT
clone size: NA; V gene: TRBV13; D gene: TRBD1; J gene: TRBJ2-3; CDR3 protein: CASRLGQGPTDTQYF; CDR3 DNA: TGTGCCAGCAGACTGGGACAGGGGCCGACAGATACGCAGTATTTT
clone size: NA; V gene: TRBV9; D gene: NA; J gene: TRBJ1-1; CDR3 protein: CASSVDLRLGTEAFF; CDR3 DNA: TGTGCCAGCAGCGTAGATTTAAGGCTGGGGACTGAAGCTTTCTTT
clone size: many; V gene: TRBV20-1; D gene: TRBD2; J gene: TRBJ2-2; CDR3 protein: CSAQGLAGTNTGELFF; CDR3 DNA: TGCAGTGCGCAAGGACTAGCGGGGACGAACACCGGGGAGCTGTTTTTT
clone size: few; V gene: TRBV27; D gene: NA; J gene: TRBJ2-1; CDR3 protein: CASRITSEVGEQFF; CDR3 DNA: TGTGCCAGCAGGATAACTTCCGAGGTGGGTGAGCAGTTCTTC
clone size: NA; V gene: TRBV2; D gene: NA; J gene: TRBJ2-1; CDR3 protein: CASSEVQPHEQFF; CDR3 DNA: TGTGCCAGCAGTGAAGTACAGCCCCATGAGCAGTTCTTC
clone size: many; V gene: TRBV27; D gene: TRBD1; J gene: TRBJ1-2; CDR3 protein: CASSPRTGGAYGYTF; CDR3 DNA: TGTGCCAGCAGTCCTCGGACAGGGGGCGCCTATGGCTACACCTTC
clone size: many; V gene: TRBV12-3/TRBV12-4; D gene: TRBD2; J gene: TRBJ2-5; CDR3 protein: CASSLAVLAGETQYF; CDR3 DNA: TGTGCCAGCAGTTTAGCGGTGCTAGCGGGAGAGACCCAGTACTTC
clone size: NA; V gene: TRBV27; D gene: NA; J gene: TRBJ1-6; CDR3 protein: CASSYGNSPLHF; CDR3 DNA: TGTGCCAGCAGTTATGGCAATTCACCCCTCCACTTT
clone size: few; V gene: TRBV5-1; D gene: NA; J gene: TRBJ2-2; CDR3 protein: CASSGTDTGELFF; CDR3 DNA: TGCGCCAGCAGCGGGACGGACACCGGGGAGCTGTTTTTT
clone size: few; V gene: TRBV10-3; D gene: NA; J gene: TRBJ1-2; CDR3 protein: CAIRENRAGGYSYTF; CDR3 DNA: TGTGCCATCAGAGAAAACCGGGCCGGGGGCTATAGCTACACCTTC
clone size: NA; V gene: TRBV5-1; D gene: NA; J gene: TRBJ1-2; CDR3 protein: CASSLMHAQSGYTF; CDR3 DNA: TGCGCCAGCAGCTTGATGCACGCTCAGAGCGGCTACACCTTC
clone size: few; V gene: TRBV7-9; D gene: TRBD1; J gene: TRBJ1-1; CDR3 protein: CASSPGQGPQGAFF; CDR3 DNA: TGTGCCAGCAGTCCCGGACAGGGGCCGCAAGGGGCTTTCTTT
clone size: few; V gene: TRBV5-8; D gene: NA; J gene: TRBJ1-1; CDR3 protein: CASSPDPLQGGVEVNTEAFF; CDR3 DNA: TGTGCCAGCAGCCCAGACCCTTTGCAGGGCGGCGTGGAGGTGAACACTGAAGCTTTCTTT
clone size: many; V gene: TRBV11-2; D gene: NA; J gene: TRBJ1-1; CDR3 protein: CASSDVQLVYTEAFF; CDR3 DNA: TGTGCCAGCAGCGACGTGCAGTTGGTGTACACTGAAGCTTTCTTT
clone size: once; V gene: TRBV7-2; D gene: NA; J gene: TRBJ1-6; CDR3 protein: CASSLEPPGRPSYNSPLHF; CDR3 DNA: TGTGCCAGCAGCTTAGAGCCCCCGGGAAGACCCTCCTATAATTCACCCCTCCACTTT
clone size: NA; V gene: TRBV29-1; D gene: NA; J gene: TRBJ1-2; CDR3 protein: CSVEALSYGYTF; CDR3 DNA: TGCAGCGTTGAAGCCTTAAGCTATGGCTACACCTTC
clone size: NA; V gene: TRBV7-9; D gene: NA; J gene: TRBJ2-2; CDR3 protein: CASSLLGGLLNTGELFF; CDR3 DNA: TGTGCCAGCAGCTTACTCGGGGGCCTCCTGAACACCGGGGAGCTGTTTTTT